The 2 T cell receptor beta chains presented below share a single source sample, sequenced in a study of cytomegalovirus exposure and HLA in healthy donors. The PCR was carried out with 60 Vbeta primers and 13 Jbeta primers. Measured with immunoSEQ multiplex PCR; TCRdb has only the in-frame clones, and not every one. This sample has over 150,000 clones, with roughly 87% found just once. What was sequenced was PBMCs. These receptors came from a woman aged 30 to 39 in good health and CMV-seronegative.

This clone has only one observation. The V gene is TRBV6-5, the J gene TRBJ1-5; D ambiguous. CDR1 and CDR2 from the germline V gene are MNHEY and SVGAGI. The CDR3 is made up of 13 amino acids. The ends were cut back, 1 base at V and 4 bases at J, with 5 bases in the middle. The CDR3 coding sequence is TGTGCCAGCAGTTACTTCGGGAATCAGCCCCAGCATTTT. Its protein is CASSYFGNQPQHF.

The rearrangement links TRBV7-7 to TRBJ2-1; 8 nucleotides align to TRBD2. The V and J ends lost 10 bases and 8 bases, in that order; junction bases with no gene match: 16. CDR3 size: 15 residues. CDR1 is SSHAT, CDR2 FNYEAQ, per germline (reference sequence). CDR3 bases: TGTGCCACCTCCTGGGGGACTAGAGGTTCCGATGAGCAGTTCTTC. It encodes CATSWGTRGSDEQFF.